The next 26 T cell receptor beta chains were all read from a single sample in a study of blood T cell repertoires in COVID-19. Libraries were prepared by immunoSEQ multiplex PCR; TCRdb keeps only in-frame clonotypes and omits some of them. The table has more than 250,000 clones, approximately 89% seen once. The source material was peripheral blood. Every receptor here comes from a woman in her twenties or thirties with COVID-19, enrolled during active disease.

The chain uses TRBV9 and TRBJ1-4; 7 positions match TRBD1. In germline, CDR1 is SGDLS, CDR2 YYNGEE. The CDR3 is 15 amino acids. The V and J ends lost 4 bases and 5 bases, in that order; junction bases with no gene match: 8. DNA of the CDR3: TGTGCCAGCAGCCCTACCGGGACAGCGAATGAAAAACTGTTTTTT. This gives the protein CASSPTGTANEKLFF.

The J gene is TRBJ1-5, the V gene TRBV6-5, with D perhaps matching TRBD1 (6 bases). The germline V gene has CDR1 MNHEY and CDR2 SVGAGI. The V end was cut by 9 bases, the J end by 6 bases, with 21 bases between. The CDR3 has 15 residues. In DNA form, the CDR3 reads TGTGCCAGTATTACGGGGGGAGGGGGTGGTCAGCCCCAGCATTTT. The encoded protein is CASITGGGGGQPQHF.

This clone was observed once. The gene calls are TRBV4-1 and TRBJ1-6; no reliable D call. This CDR3 has 16 amino acids. Germline CDR1 and CDR2: MGHRA and YSYEKL. The V gene lost 4 bases and the J gene lost 5 bases, with 15 bases spanning the gap. The CDR3, as DNA: TGCGCCAGCAGCCTCTTCCCCGGCGGGGATAATTCACCCCTCCACTTT. Its translation: CASSLFPGGDNSPLHF.

The V and J genes are TRBV5-1 and TRBJ1-1; D perhaps matches TRBD1 (6 bases). The V gene's germline CDR1 is SGHRS and CDR2 YFSETQ. There are 14 residues in the CDR3. Trimming pared 2 bases from V and 5 bases from J, leaving 13 bases between. CDR3 sequence (DNA): TGCGCCAGCAGCTTCCAGGGGTTGGCGACTGAAGCTTTCTTT. Translating it yields CASSFQGLATEAFF.

The chain recombines TRBV29-1 with TRBJ2-5; D gene ambiguous. With 4 bases removed from V and 1 base from J, the gap between germline ends came to 4 bases. CDR1 SQVTM and CDR2 ANQGSEA come from the germline V gene. This CDR3 is 11 amino acids long. The CDR3 DNA sequence: TGCAGCGTTGTAGTCCAAGAGACCCAGTACTTC. This encodes CSVVVQETQYF.

This rearrangement joins TRBV27 to TRBJ2-3; 13 nucleotides line up with TRBD2. This CDR3 region has 16 residues. The V gene end was trimmed by 4 bases and the J gene end by 3 bases; junction bases not matched to a gene: 4. The germline CDR1 and CDR2 sequences are MNHEY and SMNVEV (reference sequence). DNA for the CDR3: TGTGCCAGCAGTTGGGTACTAGCGGGGGGGACAGATACGCAGTATTTT. This sequence encodes CASSWVLAGGTDTQYF.

This clone was counted once. V usage is TRBV5-1 and J usage is TRBJ1-5, with a possible D match to TRBD1 (5 bases). V was pared by 1 base and J by 2 bases, with 10 bases between. Germline CDR1 and CDR2: SGHRS and YFSETQ. The CDR3 extends over 15 amino acids. DNA of the CDR3: TGCGCCAGCAGCTTGACGGGGGATCGCAATCAGCCCCAGCATTTT. Translated, it gives CASSLTGDRNQPQHF.

The rearrangement links TRBV6-4 to TRBJ1-2; tentatively, D is TRBD1 (6 bases). CDR3 length: 14 amino acids. The V and J ends lost 5 bases and 4 bases respectively, with 14 bases between them. The germline V gene encodes CDR1 MRHNA and CDR2 SNTAGT. CDR3 bases: TGTGCCAGCAGTAACCGACAGGAACTCTATGGCTACACCTTC. As protein: CASSNRQELYGYTF.

The chain joins TRBV5-4 to TRBJ2-5; no firm D call. Germline lookup yields CDR1 SGHNT and CDR2 YYREEE (reference sequence). With 7 bases removed from V and 1 base from J, the gap between germline ends came to 8 bases. This CDR3 contains 12 residues. CDR3 sequence (DNA): TGTGCCAGCGGCCTCACCCAAGAGACCCAGTACTTC. Residues: CASGLTQETQYF.

This chain connects TRBV6-5 to TRBJ1-1; TRBD1 might be the D (5 bases). Germline loops: CDR1 MNHEY, CDR2 SVGAGI. Between the trimmed V and J ends, which lost 6 bases and 5 bases, there was a span of 13 bases. The CDR3 runs 13 residues. The CDR3 DNA follows: TGTGCCAGCAGACCCGGGGGGGGGACTGAAGCTTTCTTT. It codes for CASRPGGGTEAFF.

The chain has TRBV7-9 and TRBJ2-3, with 12 bases identical to TRBD2. There are 16 residues in the CDR3. J lost 0 bases, V lost 7 bases, and 5 bases had no gene match. CDR1 SEHNR and CDR2 FQNEAQ come from the germline V gene (reference sequence). Here the CDR3 reads CASKSLAGGSTDTQYF. For the CDR3, the DNA is TGTGCCAGCAAATCACTAGCGGGGGGAAGCACAGATACGCAGTATTTT.

Regarding this clone: Within the sample, other DNA sequences also encode this same CDR3. This sequence joins TRBV6-4 and TRBJ1-1, with TRBD1 identical over 7 bases. This CDR3 is built from 14 residues. Trimming cost V 3 bases and J 1 base; bases outside gene matches: 2. Germline V gene sequence: CDR1 MRHNA, CDR2 SNTAGT. The CDR3 DNA sequence: TGTGCCAGCAGTGAGACAGGGACGAACACTGAAGCTTTCTTT. Protein product: CASSETGTNTEAFF.

V gene TRBV11-3 combines with J gene TRBJ2-2; 8 positions match TRBD1. V trimming: 8 bases; J trimming: 6 bases; junction bases outside the gene matches: 5. The CDR3 runs 13 residues. CDR1 is SGHNT, CDR2 YENEEA, per germline. CDR3 residues: CASSHRGAGELFF. CDR3 in DNA: TGTGCCAGCTCCCACAGGGGGGCCGGGGAGCTGTTTTTT.

This sequence joins TRBV5-6 and TRBJ2-5; 10 nucleotides line up with TRBD1. The germline V gene encodes CDR1 SGHDT and CDR2 YYEEEE. The ends lost 2 bases at V and 1 base at J; junction bases unmatched: 5. The CDR3 length is 16 residues. The CDR3 DNA reads TGTGCCAGCAGCTTAGGGTGGACAGGGGGCCAAGAGACCCAGTACTTC. It specifies CASSLGWTGGQETQYF.

The chain joins TRBV6-2 or TRBV6-3 to TRBJ1-1; 7 bases are shared with TRBD1. The CDR3 length is 15 residues. Germline values: CDR1 MNHEY, CDR2 SVGEGT. The ends lost 0 bases at V and 4 bases at J; junction bases unmatched: 5. The CDR3 spells CASSYSATGFTEAFF. DNA for the CDR3: TGTGCCAGCAGTTACTCCGCGACAGGGTTCACTGAAGCTTTCTTT.

The chain recombines TRBV5-1 with TRBJ1-1, with TRBD1 matching 9 bases. J gave up 0 bases and V 0 bases, and 3 bases lay outside the gene matches. This CDR3 is built from 16 residues. Germline values: CDR1 SGHRS, CDR2 YFSETQ. In DNA, the CDR3 is TGCGCCAGCAGCTTGGGGGGGACAGGGCTGAACACTGAAGCTTTCTTT. Translating it yields CASSLGGTGLNTEAFF.

This sequence joins TRBV19 and TRBJ2-2, with 9 nucleotides matching TRBD1. V shed 3 bases and J 8 bases; nucleotides not matched to a gene: 19. This CDR3 spans 19 amino acids. Germline CDR1 LNHDA, CDR2 SQIVND (reference sequence). The CDR3 reads CASSIGTGYNIGWRGELFF. In DNA form, the CDR3 reads TGTGCCAGTAGTATCGGGACAGGGTACAATATTGGCTGGAGGGGGGAGCTGTTTTTT.

This sequence joins TRBV4-1 and TRBJ1-2, with a weak D call TRBD1 (6 bases). Trimming shortened V by 1 base and J by 6 bases, and 12 bases separated the two germline ends. The CDR3 sequence is 14 residues long. Germline CDR1 and CDR2: MGHRA and YSYEKL. CDR3 DNA: TGCGCCAGCAGCCAAGCGGGGGGCGAGGATGGCTACACCTTC. Protein product: CASSQAGGEDGYTF.

V usage is TRBV2 and J usage is TRBJ2-5, with D perhaps matching TRBD1 (5 bases). The ends were cut back, 5 bases at V and 1 base at J, with 8 bases in the middle. Germline V lookup: CDR1 SNHLY, CDR2 FYNNEI. This CDR3 comprises 13 residues. CDR3 loop: CASSYRTQETQYF. CDR3 DNA sequence: TGTGCCAGCAGTTACAGGACCCAAGAGACCCAGTACTTC.

V and J are TRBV3-1 (or the pseudogene TRBV3-2) and TRBJ1-1; D not certain. The CDR3 is 15 amino acids. Germline lookup yields CDR1 LGHDT and CDR2 YNNKEL (reference sequence). Trimming cost V 1 base and J 1 base, with 10 bases left between them. The CDR3 DNA follows: TGTGCCAGCAGCCAAGCCCCGACTGAGAACACTGAAGCTTTCTTT. It specifies CASSQAPTENTEAFF.

J is TRBJ2-1 and V is TRBV6-4; 7 nucleotides match TRBD2. The CDR3 has 15 residues. The junction had 10 bases not matched to a gene; V was cut back by 5 bases and J by 6 bases. The germline V gene has CDR1 MRHNA and CDR2 SNTAGT. Here the CDR3 DNA reads TGTGCCAGCAGTTCTTTAGCGGGCGCCCTCAATGAGCAGTTCTTC. As protein: CASSSLAGALNEQFF.

This clone has only a few counts. The rearrangement links TRBV7-2 to TRBJ2-7; D possibly corresponds to TRBD2 (6 bases). Germline V gene sequence: CDR1 SGHTA, CDR2 FQGNSA. This CDR3 spans 13 amino acids. Trimming left V 4 bases short and J 3 bases short, with 10 bases between. In DNA form, the CDR3 reads TGTGCCAGCAGCTCGGGACTCAACTACGAGCAGTACTTC. Translated: CASSSGLNYEQYF.

In regard to this clone: The same CDR3 arises from other DNA sequences in this sample as well. The chain joins TRBV18 to TRBJ2-3; the match to TRBD2 covers 10 bases. CDR1 and CDR2 from the germline V gene are KGHSH and LQKENI. After removal of 4 bases from V and 1 base from J, the junction contained 2 bases not matched to a gene. CDR3 length: 15 amino acids. The DNA of the CDR3 is TGTGCCAGCTCACGCCTAGCGGGGGGCACAGATACGCAGTATTTT. Its protein product is CASSRLAGGTDTQYF.

The chain uses TRBV6-5 and TRBJ1-3, with TRBD1 as a possible D gene (5 bases). The CDR3 is 15 amino acids. V lost 5 bases and J lost 4, with 15 bases in between. The V gene's germline CDR1 is MNHEY and CDR2 SVGAGI. CDR3 residues: CASSPGGNWGNTIYF. The CDR3 nucleotides are TGTGCCAGCAGTCCTGGGGGGAATTGGGGAAACACCATATATTTT.

The genes are TRBV13 and TRBJ2-1, with TRBD1 matching over 7 bases. The junction had 8 bases not matched to a gene; V was cut back by 5 bases and J by 4 bases. Germline-derived CDR1 and CDR2 are PRHDT and FYEKMQ (reference sequence). The CDR3 is 15 amino acids. The CDR3 loop reads CASSTGQAPYNEQFF. In nucleotides, the CDR3 is TGTGCCAGCAGCACCGGACAGGCCCCTTACAATGAGCAGTTCTTC.

The V call is TRBV6-5, the J call TRBJ2-5; possibly TRBD2 for D (6 bases). V lost 6 bases and J lost 1, with 12 bases in between. The CDR3 has 14 amino acids. Looked up from germline, CDR1 is MNHEY and CDR2 is SVGAGI. The CDR3: CASSPWGLQETQYF. The CDR3 DNA follows: TGTGCCAGCAGCCCCTGGGGACTCCAAGAGACCCAGTACTTC.